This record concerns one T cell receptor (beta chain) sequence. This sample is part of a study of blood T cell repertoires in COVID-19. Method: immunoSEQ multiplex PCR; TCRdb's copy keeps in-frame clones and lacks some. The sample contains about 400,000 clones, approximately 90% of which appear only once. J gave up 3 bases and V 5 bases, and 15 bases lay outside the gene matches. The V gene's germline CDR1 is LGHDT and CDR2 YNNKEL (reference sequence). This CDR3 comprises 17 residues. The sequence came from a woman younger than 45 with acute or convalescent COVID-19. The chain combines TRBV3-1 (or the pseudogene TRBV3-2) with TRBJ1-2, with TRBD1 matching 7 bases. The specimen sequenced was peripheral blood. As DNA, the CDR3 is TGTGCCAGCAGCAAACCGGTGCAGGGGGATCCGGACTATGGCTACACCTTC. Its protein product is CASSKPVQGDPDYGYTF.